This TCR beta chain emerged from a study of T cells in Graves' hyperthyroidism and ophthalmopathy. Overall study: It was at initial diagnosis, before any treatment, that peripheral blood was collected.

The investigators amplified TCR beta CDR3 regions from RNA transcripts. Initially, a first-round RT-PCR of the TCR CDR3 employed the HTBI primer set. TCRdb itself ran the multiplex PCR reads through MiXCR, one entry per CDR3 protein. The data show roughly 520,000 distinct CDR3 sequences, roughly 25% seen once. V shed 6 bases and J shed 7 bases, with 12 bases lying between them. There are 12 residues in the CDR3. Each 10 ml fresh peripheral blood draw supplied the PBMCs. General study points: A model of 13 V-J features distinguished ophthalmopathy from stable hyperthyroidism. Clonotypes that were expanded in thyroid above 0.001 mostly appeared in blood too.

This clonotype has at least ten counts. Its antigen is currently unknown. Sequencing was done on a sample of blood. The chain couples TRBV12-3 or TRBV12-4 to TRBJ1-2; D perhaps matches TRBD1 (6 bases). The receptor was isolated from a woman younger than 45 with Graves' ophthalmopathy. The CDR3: CASRIATGGYTF. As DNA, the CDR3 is TGTGCCAGCAGGATTGCGACAGGTGGCTACACCTTC.